Detailed here is one T cell receptor beta chain. This sequence may be a read error, since a much larger clone differs from it by one base. This sample stems from a study of blood T cells in healthy people across ages. The second PCR ran about 6 to 12 cycles with a sample-barcoded 5' primer and J-beta primers. TCRdb fed the 5' RACE reads into MiXCR, producing one record per CDR3 protein. The sample lists nearly 1 million distinct CDR3 sequences; roughly 51% were seen once. Every donor gave 9 to 10 milliliters of peripheral blood. The sample consisted of blood. This TCR was recovered from a woman between 55 and 75 years old in good health.

The CDR3 bases are TGCAGCGTTCCTGACTACGAGCAGTACTTC. It yields the protein CSVPDYEQYF. The V gene is TRBV29-1, the J gene TRBJ2-7; D gene uncertain. V was trimmed by 5 bases and J by 3 bases, leaving 5 bases between them. Germline V gene data show CDR1 as SQVTM and CDR2 as ANQGSEA. The CDR3 totals 10 residues.